Listed here are 12 T cell receptor beta chains from one sample, sequenced in a study of T cells in localized non-small cell lung cancer. TCRdb's table, derived via immunoSEQ multiplex PCR, lists solely in-frame clones and lacks some. The data contain some 140,000 clones, roughly 90% of them singletons. The sample in question was peripheral blood, obtained before any cancer treatment. These receptors came from a female donor aged 60 or older with stage I lung adenocarcinoma.

The V gene is TRBV5-4, the J gene TRBJ1-3; unclear D gene. CDR1 SGHNT and CDR2 YYREEE come from the germline V gene (reference sequence). V dropped 0 bases and J dropped 5 bases, with 6 bases sitting between them. The CDR3 is 13 residues long. The DNA of the CDR3 is TGTGCCAGCAGCTTGGACAGTCGAAACACCATATATTTT. The encoded protein is CASSLDSRNTIYF.

The V gene is TRBV2, the J gene TRBJ2-2; D not certain. V lost 7 bases to trimming and J lost 3 bases, with 9 bases between them. Germline assignment: CDR1 SNHLY and CDR2 FYNNEI. The CDR3 runs 13 residues. CDR3 sequence reads: CASTPQYTGELFF. For the CDR3, the DNA is TGTGCCAGCACTCCCCAGTACACCGGGGAGCTGTTTTTT.

This clone has a single count. This sequence joins TRBV28 and TRBJ1-5; D perhaps matches TRBD1 (5 bases). Per the germline V gene, CDR1 is MDHEN and CDR2 is SYDVKM. V dropped 8 bases and J dropped 6 bases, with 17 bases sitting between them. This CDR3 contains 14 residues. The CDR3 bases are TGTGCCAGCCTGGGGTGGGGGGGTGCTCAGCCCCAGCATTTT. Its protein is CASLGWGGAQPQHF.

The J gene is TRBJ2-7, the V gene TRBV6-1; D possibly corresponds to TRBD1 (5 bases). The CDR3 is made up of 19 amino acids. The V gene lost 0 bases and the J gene lost 1 base, with 22 bases spanning the gap. CDR1 is MNHNS, CDR2 SASEGT, per germline. The CDR3 DNA reads TGTGCCAGCAGTGAAGCGATGAGTGGACGACAGTGGAGATCCTACGAGCAGTACTTC. Amino acid sequence: CASSEAMSGRQWRSYEQYF.

V and J are TRBV28 and TRBJ2-1, with 9 bases that match TRBD2. The trim removed 3 bases at V and 6 bases at J, leaving 12 bases unmatched. The germline gives CDR1 MDHEN, CDR2 SYDVKM. The length of the CDR3 is 17 residues. The DNA of the CDR3 is TGTGCCAGCAGTTTGCCACAGCGGGAGGCCCTCAGCAATGAGCAGTTCTTC. Its translation is CASSLPQREALSNEQFF.

The V gene is TRBV6-1, the J gene TRBJ2-3; 8 bases agree with TRBD2. Germline V gene lookup returns CDR1 MNHNS and CDR2 SASEGT. The V gene end was trimmed by 6 bases and the J gene end by 0 bases; junction bases not matched to a gene: 5. CDR3 length equals 15 residues. CDR3: CASSLAGTSTDTQYF. In DNA form, the CDR3 reads TGTGCCAGCAGCTTAGCGGGGACTAGCACAGATACGCAGTATTTT.

The J gene is TRBJ2-1, the V gene TRBV7-2; D gene ambiguous. The CDR3 extends over 13 amino acids. V was cut by 3 bases and J by 10 bases, with 13 bases left in between. Germline V CDR1 and CDR2: SGHTA, FQGNSA. CDR3 sequence reads: CASSFAHLGEQFF. In DNA form, the CDR3 reads TGTGCCAGCAGCTTCGCCCACTTGGGGGAGCAGTTCTTC.

This rearrangement joins TRBV11-2 to TRBJ1-1; D not certain. CDR1 is SGHAT and CDR2 is FQNNGV in the germline V gene. The CDR3 is 13 amino acids. V was shortened by 5 bases and J by 0 bases, with 7 bases between the two germline ends. The CDR3 reads CASSKQMNTEAFF. Here the CDR3 DNA reads TGTGCCAGCAGCAAACAGATGAACACTGAAGCTTTCTTT.

The V call is TRBV11-2, the J call TRBJ2-5, with TRBD1 matching over 7 bases. The V gene end was trimmed by 5 bases and the J gene end by 4 bases; junction bases not matched to a gene: 4. Germline loops: CDR1 SGHAT, CDR2 FQNNGV. The CDR3 has 13 residues. The CDR3 protein is CASSTGQSETQYF. The CDR3 coding sequence is TGTGCCAGCAGCACGGGACAGTCAGAGACCCAGTACTTC.

In regard to this clone: Other DNA sequences in the sample encode the same CDR3. V is TRBV11-2 and J is TRBJ2-7, with no clear D. V lost 1 base, J lost 3 bases, and 4 bases lay in between. The CDR3 length is 12 residues. The germline gives CDR1 SGHAT, CDR2 FQNNGV. This CDR3 reads CASSLGSYEQYF. CDR3 coding DNA: TGTGCCAGCAGCTTAGGCAGCTACGAGCAGTACTTC.

This clone appeared a few times. The chain joins TRBV11-1 to TRBJ2-5, with D possibly being TRBD1 (6 bases). CDR3 size: 13 residues. Germline CDR1 is SGHAT and CDR2 is FQDESV (reference sequence). The V end lost 5 bases, the J end lost 5 bases, and 12 bases lay between the germline ends. The CDR3 DNA reads TGTGCCAGCAGCGGGACATTGAGGGAGACCCAGTACTTC. Translated: CASSGTLRETQYF. The full variable domain, rest sourced from reference TRBV11-1 and TRBJ2-5, is EAEVAQSPRYKITEKSQAVAFWCDPISGHATLYWYRQILGQGPELLVQFQDESVVDDSQLPKDRFSAERLKGVDSTLKIQPAELGDSAMYLCASSGTLRETQYFGPGTRLLVL.

This clone has a single count. The genes are TRBV5-5 and TRBJ1-5; the match to TRBD1 covers 7 bases. Germline CDR1 reads SGHKS; CDR2 reads YYEKEE (reference sequence). The CDR3 is 17 residues long. V lost 0 bases and J lost 0; bases outside the gene matches: 6. CDR3 sequence reads: CASSLGSGTVSNQPQHF. The CDR3, as DNA: TGTGCCAGCAGCTTGGGAAGTGGGACAGTTAGCAATCAGCCCCAGCATTTT.